Following are 26 T cell receptor beta chains from one sample sequenced in a study of prognosis after radiotherapy for stage I lung cancer. By two-round multiplex PCR, the TCR beta CDR3 was amplified from genomic DNA. During first-round PCR, primers specific to each TRBV and TRBJ gene were used. TCRdb independently ran MiXCR on the multiplex PCR reads; one entry per CDR3 protein. Of 20,000 to 25,000 distinct CDR3 sequences listed, around 36% are singletons. Material: PBMCs, obtained before or after stereotactic body radiation therapy (not recorded which). Receptors originate from a donor aged 50 or older with non-small cell lung cancer.

This clonotype was recorded at least ten times. The chain carries TRBV28 and TRBJ2-2; perhaps D is TRBD1 or TRBD2 (5 bases each). The CDR3 is 14 residues long. V lost 3 bases and J 5 bases, leaving 10 bases between the germline ends. Germline V CDR1 and CDR2: MDHEN, SYDVKM. This chain's CDR3 is CASSLIGTTGELFF. CDR3 in DNA: TGTGCCAGCAGTTTGATCGGGACGACCGGGGAGCTGTTTTTT.

The chain uses TRBV5-1 and TRBJ2-1; 10 bases are shared with TRBD2. This CDR3 contains 16 residues. Germline CDR1 is SGHRS and CDR2 is YFSETQ. V lost 4 bases, J lost 8 bases, and 12 bases stayed unmatched. The CDR3 is CASSLLLAGRGDEQFF. The CDR3 nucleotides are TGCGCCAGCAGCCTGCTACTAGCGGGAAGGGGTGATGAGCAGTTCTTC. The whole variable domain, remainder taken from reference TRBV5-1 and TRBJ2-1, is KAGVTQTPRYLIKTRGQQVTLSCSPISGHRSVSWYQQTPGQGLQFLFEYFSETQRNKGNFPGRFSGRQFSNSRSEMNVSTLELGDSALYLCASSLLLAGRGDEQFFGPGTRLTVL.

This clonotype appeared many times. The rearrangement joins TRBV2 to TRBJ2-7; 8 bases map to TRBD1. CDR1 is SNHLY and CDR2 is FYNNEI in the germline V gene. This CDR3 has 14 amino acids. V dropped 9 bases and J dropped 6; count of bases not matched to a gene: 13. Here the CDR3 DNA reads TGTGCCAGTCAGTTCGGGACAGGAAAGGCCGAGCAGTACTTC. This sequence encodes CASQFGTGKAEQYF.

This clonotype was counted many times. The CDR3 region is CSASRPSGGREQYF. The CDR3 region has the DNA TGCAGTGCTAGTCGGCCTAGCGGGGGGCGTGAGCAGTACTTC. The chain uses TRBV20-1 and TRBJ2-7; 11 nucleotides align to TRBD2. There are 14 residues in the CDR3. Germline V CDR1 and CDR2: DFQATT, SNEGSKA (reference sequence). V lost 3 bases to trimming and J lost 7 bases; unmatched junction nucleotides: 8.

This clonotype appeared many times. This rearrangement joins TRBV28 to TRBJ2-3; D is unclear. This CDR3 spans 12 amino acids. Trimming pared 8 bases from V and 2 bases from J, leaving 8 bases between. Per germline, CDR1 MDHEN and CDR2 SYDVKM. The CDR3 reads CASQPPTDTQYF. The DNA of the CDR3 is TGTGCCAGCCAACCACCCACAGATACGCAGTATTTT.

The V call is TRBV5-1, the J call TRBJ2-7; a weak D match, TRBD1 (6 bases). The CDR3 totals 15 residues. V shed 4 bases and J shed 4 bases, with 18 bases lying between them. Germline loops: CDR1 SGHRS, CDR2 YFSETQ. CDR3 in amino acids: CASSTLSDRLYEQYF. CDR3 bases: TGCGCCAGCAGCACCTTAAGTGACAGGTTGTACGAGCAGTACTTC. Full variable domain (rest looked up from reference TRBV5-1 and TRBJ2-7): KAGVTQTPRYLIKTRGQQVTLSCSPISGHRSVSWYQQTPGQGLQFLFEYFSETQRNKGNFPGRFSGRQFSNSRSEMNVSTLELGDSALYLCASSTLSDRLYEQYFGPGTRLTVT.

This clonotype is medium-sized (0.01 to 0.1%) within its sample. The V call is TRBV6-1, the J call TRBJ2-3, with 9 bases fitting TRBD1. The V gene end was trimmed by 6 bases and the J gene end by 2 bases; junction bases not matched to a gene: 6. This CDR3 comprises 15 residues. Germline lookup yields CDR1 MNHNS and CDR2 SASEGT. CDR3 amino acids: CASSPGQGDTDTQYF. CDR3 bases: TGTGCCAGCAGCCCGGGACAGGGAGACACAGATACGCAGTATTTT.

This clonotype was found many times. The chain links TRBV30 to TRBJ2-3; 12 nucleotides line up with TRBD2. The germline V gene has CDR1 GTSNPN and CDR2 SVGIG (reference sequence). After removal of 1 base from V and 3 bases from J, the junction contained 2 bases not matched to a gene. CDR3 length: 15 residues. CDR3: CAWSGLAGATDTQYF. Written as DNA, the CDR3 is TGTGCCTGGAGTGGACTAGCGGGAGCGACAGATACGCAGTATTTT.

This clonotype is a singleton in its sample. V gene TRBV11-3 combines with J gene TRBJ2-7, with a weak D call TRBD2 (5 bases). Trimming cost V 0 bases and J 1 base, with 10 bases left between them. This CDR3 comprises 15 residues. Germline CDR1 is SGHNT and CDR2 is YENEEA. The CDR3 protein is CASSLDSRGSYEQYF. The DNA of the CDR3 is TGTGCCAGCAGCTTAGATAGTAGAGGGTCCTACGAGCAGTACTTC.

This clonotype was seen only once. The chain combines TRBV5-1 with TRBJ2-7, with a weak D call TRBD1 (6 bases). Trimming removed 7 bases from V and 3 bases from J, with 23 bases in between. Germline lookup yields CDR1 SGHRS and CDR2 YFSETQ. The CDR3 covers 16 residues. The CDR3 reads CASAPAPGTNFYEQYF. The CDR3 DNA is TGCGCCAGCGCACCTGCCCCCGGGACAAATTTCTACGAGCAGTACTTC. Using reference TRBV5-1 and TRBJ2-7 for the parts outside the CDR3, the full variable domain is KAGVTQTPRYLIKTRGQQVTLSCSPISGHRSVSWYQQTPGQGLQFLFEYFSETQRNKGNFPGRFSGRQFSNSRSEMNVSTLELGDSALYLCASAPAPGTNFYEQYFGPGTRLTVT.

In the case of this clonotype: It may be a read error: a sequence one base away is much more abundant. This sequence joins TRBV29-1 and TRBJ1-5; 9 bases map to TRBD1. The V segment lost 7 bases and the J segment 7 bases; nucleotides outside the gene matches: 8. CDR3 length: 13 amino acids. The germline V gene encodes CDR1 SQVTM and CDR2 ANQGSEA. CDR3 loop: CSAGQGNGQPQHF. The DNA for the CDR3 is TGCAGCGCCGGACAGGGGAACGGCCAGCCCCAGCATTTT.

A remark on this clonotype: Compared with germline, one end of the junction differs, possibly owing to a read error. The chain links TRBV12-3 or TRBV12-4 to TRBJ2-7, with D unclear. The CDR3 loop spans 13 amino acids. CDR3 nucleotide sequence: TGTGCCAGTAGTTTAAAGGGCTACTACGAGCAGTACTTC. Translation gives CASSLKGYYEQYF.

Comments on this clonotype: Mismatch with germline at one junction end may stem from a read error. V usage is TRBV5-4 and J usage is TRBJ2-6, with D perhaps TRBD1 (5 bases). CDR1 and CDR2 (germline): SGHNT, YYREEE (reference sequence). This CDR3 is built from 15 residues. DNA of the CDR3: TGTGCCAGCAGCTCTCCGCCCTCTGGGGCCAAAGTCCTGACTTTC. Translating it yields CASSSPPSGAKVLTF.

This clonotype was counted many times. The J gene is TRBJ2-7, the V gene TRBV7-8; D remains ambiguous. V lost 4 bases, J lost 3 bases, and 13 bases lay in between. Germline-derived CDR1 and CDR2 are SGHVS and FQNEAQ. The CDR3 is made up of 14 amino acids. CDR3 sequence: CASSWLKSGYEQYF. CDR3 DNA sequence: TGTGCCAGCAGCTGGCTAAAGTCTGGCTACGAGCAGTACTTC.

This clonotype was seen many times. This sequence joins TRBV20-1 and TRBJ1-1, with unresolved D. The V end was cut by 6 bases, the J end by 0 bases, with 14 bases between. The CDR3 is 14 residues long. CDR1 and CDR2 from the germline V gene are DFQATT and SNEGSKA (reference sequence). The CDR3 region is CSATLGVMNTEAFF. CDR3 DNA: TGCAGTGCCACCCTCGGGGTTATGAACACTGAAGCTTTCTTT.

J is TRBJ1-6 and V is TRBV6-2 or TRBV6-3, with 9 nucleotides matching TRBD1. The CDR3 is 15 amino acids. V was pared by 0 bases and J by 7 bases, with 1 base of the junction left unmatched. CDR1 is MNHEY, CDR2 SVGEGT, per germline. The CDR3 protein is CASSYSGTGNSPLHF. The CDR3, as DNA: TGTGCCAGCAGTTACTCTGGGACAGGGAATTCACCCCTCCACTTT.

The table lists this clonotype with a count of one. The chain uses TRBV6-1 and TRBJ1-2; maybe TRBD1 (6 bases). The ends were cut back, 11 bases at V and 4 bases at J, with 14 bases in the middle. Germline CDR1 reads MNHNS; CDR2 reads SASEGT. CDR3 length: 12 amino acids. The CDR3 region is CAGNLDSYGYTF. The CDR3 DNA reads as TGTGCCGGCAATCTGGACAGCTATGGCTACACCTTC.

A note on this clonotype: A clone one base away is much larger, so this may be a read error. V gene TRBV25-1 combines with J gene TRBJ1-3; D call uncertain. Germline CDR1 MGHDK, CDR2 SYGVNS. The V gene lost 2 bases and the J gene lost 10 bases, with 15 bases spanning the gap. The CDR3 sequence is 14 residues long. The DNA for the CDR3 is TGTGCCAGCAGTGAAGCTGGACCCCTCCATACCATATATTTT. Protein: CASSEAGPLHTIYF.

Many counts were recorded for this clonotype. This CDR3 is CASSLEPNEKLFF. CDR3 DNA: TGTGCCAGCAGCTTAGAACCTAATGAAAAACTGTTTTTT. V gene TRBV11-3 combines with J gene TRBJ1-4, with D uncertain. Germline CDR1 SGHNT, CDR2 YENEEA. Trimming pared 0 bases from V and 3 bases from J, leaving 2 bases between. The CDR3 is 13 residues long.

V and J are TRBV19 and TRBJ2-3, with 10 bases identical to TRBD2. Germline-derived CDR1 and CDR2 are LNHDA and SQIVND (reference sequence). This CDR3 comprises 22 residues. V lost 4 bases to trimming and J lost 0 bases; unmatched junction nucleotides: 22. CDR3 DNA: TGTGCCAGTAGTACGCGGACTAGCGGTAGGTGCATGGCGATGTTTAGCACAGATACGCAGTATTTT. It yields the protein CASSTRTSGRCMAMFSTDTQYF.

The sample holds many counts of this clonotype. The chain uses TRBV7-2 and TRBJ1-4, with D possibly being TRBD1 (6 bases). Germline V gives CDR1 SGHTA, CDR2 FQGNSA. The V end lost 5 bases, the J end lost 3 bases, and 13 bases lay between the germline ends. The length of the CDR3 is 15 residues. For the CDR3, the DNA is TGTGCCAGCAGCGTACAGGGCGGTGCTAATGAAAAACTGTTTTTT. Translated, it gives CASSVQGGANEKLFF.

This clonotype has at least ten counts. This chain connects TRBV4-1 to TRBJ2-7; D is uncertain. CDR3 length equals 14 residues. Trimming pared 2 bases from V and 0 bases from J, leaving 8 bases between. Germline loops: CDR1 MGHRA, CDR2 YSYEKL. CDR3 sequence reads: CASSQSESSYEQYF. The CDR3 DNA reads as TGCGCCAGCAGCCAAAGCGAGAGCTCCTACGAGCAGTACTTC.

At least ten counts were recorded for this clonotype. This chain joins TRBV7-2 and TRBJ1-4, with D possibly matching TRBD1 (5 bases). The germline V gene encodes CDR1 SGHTA and CDR2 FQGNSA. V lost 0 bases, J lost 4 bases, and 18 bases lay in between. CDR3 length: 18 residues. CDR3: CASSLAPGRNTRNEKLFF. The CDR3, as DNA: TGTGCCAGCAGCTTAGCCCCGGGACGGAATACCCGTAATGAAAAACTGTTTTTT.

This clonotype was observed at least ten times. The gene calls are TRBV18 and TRBJ2-2; 7 bases are shared with TRBD2. This CDR3 spans 16 amino acids. Losses at the gene ends were 3 bases for V and 1 base for J; bases not matched to a gene: 5. The germline CDR1 and CDR2 sequences are KGHSH and LQKENI. The CDR3 loop reads CASSPSAGENTGELFF. The CDR3 DNA follows: TGTGCCAGCTCACCGTCTGCGGGAGAGAACACCGGGGAGCTGTTTTTT.

This clonotype showed up just a few times. Possible read error: a much larger clone is one base away. V is TRBV20-1 and J is TRBJ1-2; TRBD1 matches 8 bases. In germline, CDR1 is DFQATT, CDR2 SNEGSKA (reference sequence). This CDR3 contains 15 residues. V shed 4 bases and J 6 bases; nucleotides not matched to a gene: 13. The chain's CDR3 is CSAIDLQGAVDGYTF. CDR3 bases: TGCAGTGCTATAGATCTCCAGGGGGCGGTTGATGGCTACACCTTC.

Regarding this clonotype: This may arise from a read error, as a much more abundant clone is one base away. The chain is built from TRBV12-3 or TRBV12-4 and TRBJ2-7; 8 bases are a match to TRBD1. This CDR3 comprises 13 residues. CDR3 amino acids: CASSYDRGYGQYF. DNA for the CDR3: TGTGCCAGCAGTTACGACAGGGGATACGGGCAGTACTTC.